This paragraph covers one T cell receptor beta chain sequence. The data were obtained in a study of blood T cell repertoires in COVID-19. Study-wide context: There were acute and convalescent COVID-19 samples, and they came from the United States, Italy and Spain. PBMCs, B-cell-depleted T cells, or T cells provided the cDNA or gDNA that made up the material.

This CDR3 has 14 amino acids. The V and J ends lost 0 bases and 2 bases, in that order; junction bases with no gene match: 2. CDR1 and CDR2 from the germline V gene are SGHTS and YDEGEE. Here immunoSEQ multiplex PCR was the method, and the copy in TCRdb shows in-frame clones only, minus some. The data show 400,000 or so clones, with roughly 86% seen just once and roughly 2% held by the top ten. Researchers sorted participants into cohorts using their self-reported clinical history. The chain uses TRBV5-8 and TRBJ2-7, with TRBD2 identical over 7 bases. The sample consisted of PBMCs or T cells enriched from blood (not recorded which). The TCR comes from a woman between 40 and 50 years old with acute COVID-19. The CDR3: CASSLVRGTYEQYF. CDR3 sequence (DNA): TGTGCCAGCAGCTTGGTGCGGGGGACCTACGAGCAGTACTTC.